The 28 T cell receptor beta chains below were found in one sample sequenced in a study of CD8 T cells in ankylosing spondylitis. Findings and caveats of the study: What seemed typical of ankylosing spondylitis blood was a TCR beta motif built from about eight highly homologous variants.

TCRdb passed the 5' RACE reads through MiXCR, listing each CDR3 protein once. The profile covers about 450,000 distinct CDR3 sequences, with roughly 26% appearing a single time and about 0.89% taken by the ten largest. These receptors are not linked to any known antigen. Sequencing used blood, either unsorted or a sorted T cell fraction (not recorded which). The receptors here all came from a male donor with ankylosing spondylitis.

The CDR3: CASSLGGTEGETQYF. CDR3 DNA: TGTGCCAGCAGCTTAGGCGGGACAGAAGGAGAGACCCAGTACTTC. This chain uses TRBV7-9 with TRBJ2-5; a possible D gene is TRBD1 (7 bases). Germline V gene sequence: CDR1 SEHNR, CDR2 FQNEAQ (reference sequence). Trimming took off 1 base at V and 4 bases at J, with 13 bases between the two ends. CDR3 length: 15 residues.

The V call is TRBV20-1, the J call TRBJ1-4; D gene uncertain. V was pared by 6 bases and J by 3 bases, with 14 bases between. The length of the CDR3 is 14 residues. The V gene's germline CDR1 is DFQATT and CDR2 SNEGSKA (reference sequence). CDR3 in amino acids: CSAPSGDPNEKLFF. CDR3 nucleotides: TGCAGTGCCCCGTCGGGTGACCCTAATGAAAAACTGTTTTTT.

This clonotype occurred many times. The rearrangement uses TRBV27 and TRBJ2-2; D is possibly TRBD1 or TRBD2 (6 bases each). Trimming removed 2 bases from V and 5 bases from J, with 21 bases in between. The CDR3 length is 18 residues. Germline V gives CDR1 MNHEY, CDR2 SMNVEV (reference sequence). The CDR3 is CASSLGGLPGAGTGELFF. For the CDR3, the DNA is TGTGCCAGCAGTTTAGGGGGCCTGCCGGGGGCGGGAACCGGGGAGCTGTTTTTT.

The gene calls are TRBV7-2 and TRBJ1-3; TRBD1 matches at 7 bases. Trimming removed 5 bases from V and 5 bases from J; junction bases left unmatched: 12. Germline loops: CDR1 SGHTA, CDR2 FQGNSA. This CDR3 spans 16 amino acids. The DNA for the CDR3 is TGTGCCAGCAGCAGTACATTGACAGGGATTAGAAACACCATATATTTT. It encodes CASSSTLTGIRNTIYF.

In this sample, this clonotype turned up a few times. The rearrangement uses TRBV20-1 and TRBJ1-2; 10 bases are shared with TRBD1. The CDR3 contains 13 residues. Per the germline V gene, CDR1 is DFQATT and CDR2 is SNEGSKA (reference sequence). Losses at the gene ends were 5 bases for V and 7 bases for J; bases not matched to a gene: 7. CDR3 residues: CSALTGQGPGYTF. The CDR3 DNA is TGCAGTGCTCTTACGGGACAGGGGCCTGGCTACACCTTC.

In its sample, this clonotype was seen a few times. CDR3 nucleotides: TGTGCCAGCAGCACGGGACTAGCGGGAGACCAGTTCTTC. Translating gives CASSTGLAGDQFF. This chain connects TRBV11-3 to TRBJ2-1; TRBD2 aligns across 14 bases. The CDR3 consists of 13 residues. Looked up from germline, CDR1 is SGHNT and CDR2 is YENEEA. Trimming took 5 bases from V and 13 from J; bases not matched to a gene: 4.

The sample holds a few counts of this clonotype. The CDR3 protein is CASRSSGHHEQYV. The CDR3 DNA is TGTGCCAGCAGATCCTCGGGCCACCACGAGCAGTACGTC. The rearrangement links TRBV6-5 to TRBJ2-7; the D is unclear. This CDR3 is 13 amino acids long. V lost 6 bases and J 5 bases, leaving 14 bases between the germline ends. Germline values: CDR1 MNHEY, CDR2 SVGAGI.

This clonotype was detected only a few times. This CDR3 fails to terminate in the conserved phenylalanine or tryptophan, so it likely reflects a read error. The chain links TRBV5-5 to TRBJ2-3; D is undetermined. The CDR3 spans 14 residues. Trimming left V 0 bases short and J 4 bases short, with 9 bases between. The germline V gene encodes CDR1 SGHKS and CDR2 YYEKEE (reference sequence). CDR3 nucleotide sequence: TGTGCCAGCAGCTTGGGTGGGATGCCAGATACGCAGTATTCT. Encoded protein: CASSLGGMPDTQYS.

There are a few counts of this clonotype. This chain uses TRBV3-1 with TRBJ1-1, with 12 bases aligning to TRBD1. Losses at the gene ends were 2 bases for V and 4 bases for J; bases not matched to a gene: 8. CDR1 and CDR2 from the germline V gene are LGHDT and YNNKEL (reference sequence). The length of the CDR3 is 17 residues. The CDR3 region is CASSQYGTGGEGTEAFF. The CDR3 region has the DNA TGTGCCAGCAGCCAATACGGGACAGGGGGCGAGGGCACTGAAGCTTTCTTT.

The rearrangement links TRBV5-1 to TRBJ2-3, with a possible D match to TRBD2 (6 bases). Germline V lookup: CDR1 SGHRS, CDR2 YFSETQ. The CDR3 is 14 residues long. Trimming pared 2 bases from V and 4 bases from J, leaving 11 bases between. Here the CDR3 reads CASSFDGRSDTQYF. The CDR3 bases are TGCGCCAGCAGCTTTGACGGGAGATCAGATACGCAGTATTTT.

This clonotype has more than one count but fewer than ten. V is TRBV7-9 and J is TRBJ2-1, with D maybe TRBD2 (6 bases). CDR1 and CDR2 from the germline V gene are SEHNR and FQNEAQ (reference sequence). Trimming took off 5 bases at V and 9 bases at J, with 17 bases between the two ends. This CDR3 has 14 residues. The CDR3, as DNA: TGTGCCAGCAGCCCCTCCTTAAGCGGGCGTGAGCAGTTCTTC. Encoded protein: CASSPSLSGREQFF.

The CDR3: CSAATSGSDEQYV. CDR3 in DNA: TGCAGTGCAGCCACTAGCGGGAGCGACGAGCAGTACGTC. The chain uses TRBV20-1 and TRBJ2-7, with 11 bases lining up with TRBD2. The CDR3 consists of 13 residues. After removal of 6 bases from V and 5 bases from J, the junction contained 6 bases not matched to a gene. Germline V gene sequence: CDR1 DFQATT, CDR2 SNEGSKA (reference sequence).

This sequence joins TRBV24-1 and TRBJ2-5; D may match TRBD1 or TRBD2 (6 bases each). There are 19 residues in the CDR3. Trimming shortened V by 5 bases and J by 5 bases, and 29 bases separated the two germline ends. Germline CDR1 and CDR2: KGHDR and SFDVKD. The CDR3 sequence: CATSAIRAEGGTLRETQYF. The CDR3 DNA sequence: TGTGCCACCAGTGCAATACGTGCGGAGGGGGGAACCCTTCGGGAGACCCAGTACTTC.

V gene TRBV5-5 combines with J gene TRBJ1-2; no clear D. The V gene's germline CDR1 is SGHKS and CDR2 YYEKEE (reference sequence). V shed 4 bases and J shed 1 base, with 20 bases lying between them. This CDR3 is 17 amino acids long. The CDR3 DNA is TGTGCCAGCAGCCATTCTGAGACCCCGTGGTTTAACTATGGCTACACCTTC. The encoded protein is CASSHSETPWFNYGYTF.

This clonotype was observed a handful of times. The gene calls are TRBV6-2 or TRBV6-3 and TRBJ2-7; D remains ambiguous. Trimming removed 4 bases from V and 3 bases from J, with 13 bases in between. The CDR3 loop spans 14 amino acids. The V gene's germline CDR1 is MNHEY and CDR2 SVGEGT. The CDR3 reads CASSSPTGSYEQYF. DNA of the CDR3: TGTGCCAGCAGTTCTCCGACTGGAAGCTACGAGCAGTACTTC.

The chain uses TRBV18 and TRBJ2-1, with D tentatively TRBD1 (6 bases). Per germline, CDR1 KGHSH and CDR2 LQKENI. Trimming pared 1 base from V and 6 bases from J, leaving 10 bases between. The CDR3 totals 14 residues. This CDR3 is CASSPLQGVNEQFF. The DNA for the CDR3 is TGTGCCAGCTCACCACTACAGGGTGTCAATGAGCAGTTCTTC.

This clonotype has more than one count but fewer than ten. The V and J genes are TRBV11-2 and TRBJ2-7, with TRBD1 identical over 7 bases. After removal of 5 bases from V and 0 bases from J, the junction contained 4 bases not matched to a gene. The CDR3 is made up of 14 amino acids. Germline lookup yields CDR1 SGHAT and CDR2 FQNNGV. In nucleotides, the CDR3 is TGTGCCAGCAGCCCAGGACAGGTCTCCTACGAGCAGTACTTC. It specifies CASSPGQVSYEQYF.

The chain couples TRBV12-3 or TRBV12-4 to TRBJ1-1; no clear D. With 2 bases removed from V and 0 bases from J, the gap between germline ends came to 13 bases. This CDR3 is 16 amino acids long. CDR3 bases: TGTGCCAGCAGTTTATTGATAGGGTCAATGAACACTGAAGCTTTCTTT. Residues: CASSLLIGSMNTEAFF.

The chain joins TRBV5-1 to TRBJ2-5, with D perhaps matching TRBD1 (6 bases). Germline V gene data show CDR1 as SGHRS and CDR2 as YFSETQ. V lost 2 bases and J lost 4, with 18 bases in between. The length of the CDR3 is 16 residues. The DNA for the CDR3 is TGCGCCAGCAGCTTAGCAGGGGACGGCAGGGGAGAGACCCAGTACTTC. Protein: CASSLAGDGRGETQYF.

The chain combines TRBV5-1 with TRBJ2-2; 7 bases agree with TRBD2. The CDR3 has 15 residues. V was clipped by 6 bases and J by 1 base; unmatched bases: 6. CDR1 is SGHRS, CDR2 YFSETQ, per germline. Here the CDR3 reads CASTERGGNTGELFF. Written as DNA, the CDR3 is TGCGCCAGCACCGAGCGCGGGGGGAACACCGGGGAGCTGTTTTTT.

The chain joins TRBV20-1 to TRBJ2-3, with D perhaps TRBD1 or TRBD2 (5 bases each). CDR3 length: 15 residues. Germline CDR1 and CDR2: DFQATT and SNEGSKA (reference sequence). V was pared by 6 bases and J by 4 bases, with 20 bases between. The CDR3 nucleotides read TGCAGTGCGAGCAGGAGCGCGAGGGGCCCAGATACGCAGTATTTT. This codes for CSASRSARGPDTQYF.

In this sample, this clonotype turned up a few times. V gene TRBV20-1 combines with J gene TRBJ2-3; 10 bases match TRBD1. This CDR3 spans 15 amino acids. V was clipped by 3 bases and J by 4 bases; unmatched bases: 7. CDR1 and CDR2 (germline): DFQATT, SNEGSKA (reference sequence). CDR3 DNA sequence: TGCAGTGCTAGGACAGGGGGCGGGGATTCAGATACGCAGTATTTT. Its protein is CSARTGGGDSDTQYF.

The chain couples TRBV24-1 to TRBJ2-2, with a possible D match to TRBD2 (6 bases). The CDR3 consists of 15 residues. Germline loops: CDR1 KGHDR, CDR2 SFDVKD. The germline V and J ends were trimmed by 4 bases and 5 bases, with 13 bases remaining between them. CDR3 amino acids: CATSDLSGETGELFF. CDR3 in DNA: TGTGCCACCAGTGACCTTAGCGGTGAAACCGGGGAGCTGTTTTTT.

The chain has TRBV27 and TRBJ1-1; D possibly corresponds to TRBD1 (6 bases). CDR1 is MNHEY, CDR2 SMNVEV, per germline (reference sequence). CDR3 length: 14 residues. V lost 5 bases, J lost 6 bases, and 16 bases lay in between. The CDR3 reads CASSIRDIGSEAFF. As DNA, the CDR3 is TGTGCCAGCAGTATAAGGGACATCGGGTCTGAAGCTTTCTTT.

The chain employs TRBV12-3 or TRBV12-4 and TRBJ1-4; 7 bases agree with TRBD1. The CDR3 consists of 15 residues. V was pared by 6 bases and J by 0 bases, with 4 bases of the junction left unmatched. The CDR3 region has the DNA TGTGCCAGCAGCAACACAGGGGCAACTAATGAAAAACTGTTTTTT. Protein sequence: CASSNTGATNEKLFF.

The chain uses TRBV12-3 or TRBV12-4 and TRBJ1-2; TRBD1 agrees at 7 bases. V shed 4 bases, J shed 8 bases, and the junction held 10 bases outside the gene matches. There are 14 residues in the CDR3. The CDR3 DNA reads as TGTGCCAGCAGTTCAAACAGGGGTGGGGGAGGCTACACCTTC. It translates to CASSSNRGGGGYTF.

This chain joins TRBV5-5 and TRBJ1-1, with TRBD1 as a possible D gene (5 bases). Germline V gene sequence: CDR1 SGHKS, CDR2 YYEKEE (reference sequence). The CDR3 runs 14 residues. V lost 5 bases to trimming and J lost 0 bases, with 11 bases between them. The DNA of the CDR3 is TGTGCCAGCAGTAGGGGCAATATGAACACTGAAGCTTTCTTT. Its protein product is CASSRGNMNTEAFF.

This chain joins TRBV11-1 and TRBJ2-6; a weak D match, TRBD1 (6 bases). Germline loops: CDR1 SGHAT, CDR2 FQDESV (reference sequence). Trimming removed 5 bases from V and 2 bases from J, with 19 bases in between. The CDR3 is 18 amino acids. CDR3 sequence (DNA): TGTGCCAGCAGCCTGGACAGACGGGCCCACACTGGGGCCAACGTCCTGACTTTC. Translation gives CASSLDRRAHTGANVLTF.